The 26 T cell receptor beta chains below were found in one sample sequenced in a study of T cells in localized non-small cell lung cancer. The repertoire was sequenced with immunoSEQ multiplex PCR; TCRdb's copy has only in-frame clones and lacks some. The profile shows roughly 2,500 clones, 24% of them singletons. The specimen comprised lung tumor tissue, sampled before any cancer treatment. The receptors were gathered from a woman aged 40-69 years with stage II squamous cell lung carcinoma.

The chain is built from TRBV29-1 and TRBJ2-4, with D perhaps being TRBD1 or TRBD2 (5 bases each). Germline V gives CDR1 SQVTM, CDR2 ANQGSEA. The CDR3 is 13 residues long. V lost 6 bases, J lost 7 bases, and 16 bases lay in between. The CDR3: CSVAGTVNNIQYF. As DNA, the CDR3 is TGCAGCGTCGCCGGGACCGTGAATAACATTCAGTACTTC.

This clone was seen only a few times. The chain joins TRBV28 to TRBJ2-1, with 7 bases identical to TRBD1. The CDR3 runs to 14 residues. J was trimmed by 10 bases and V by 5 bases; bases with no gene match: 11. Germline CDR1 and CDR2: MDHEN and SYDVKM. DNA of the CDR3: TGTGCCAGCAGTCCCCCAGGACAGGCGCGCGAGCAGTTCTTC. This gives the protein CASSPPGQAREQFF.

This chain uses TRBV19 with TRBJ2-1; TRBD1 agrees at 10 bases. CDR3 size: 16 residues. Germline V gene sequence: CDR1 LNHDA, CDR2 SQIVND (reference sequence). Losses at the gene ends were 4 bases for V and 4 bases for J; bases not matched to a gene: 7. The CDR3 reads CASSRDRGGDYNEQFF. Here the CDR3 DNA reads TGTGCCAGTAGTAGGGACAGGGGCGGAGATTACAATGAGCAGTTCTTC.

As DNA, the CDR3 is TGTGCCAGTCGCCGAGGGACTTTAGACTATGGCTACACCTTC. It yields the protein CASRRGTLDYGYTF. V usage is TRBV19 and J usage is TRBJ1-2; D might be TRBD1 (5 bases). This CDR3 has 14 residues. The V gene's germline CDR1 is LNHDA and CDR2 SQIVND (reference sequence). V was pared by 8 bases and J by 3 bases, with 16 bases between.

This chain joins TRBV30 and TRBJ1-3, with unresolved D. Trimming removed 4 bases from V and 0 bases from J, with 10 bases in between. The length of the CDR3 is 14 residues. The germline V gene encodes CDR1 GTSNPN and CDR2 SVGIG (reference sequence). The CDR3 spells CAWTLGSSGNTIYF. The CDR3 nucleotides read TGTGCCTGGACCCTCGGTAGCTCTGGAAACACCATATATTTT.

This clone occurred a few times. The chain combines TRBV14 with TRBJ2-2; D gene ambiguous. Germline lookup yields CDR1 SGHDN and CDR2 FVKESK. V was trimmed by 1 base and J by 3 bases, leaving 9 bases between them. CDR3 length: 15 amino acids. The chain's CDR3 is CASSQVQTYTGELFF. The CDR3 DNA is TGTGCCAGCAGCCAAGTACAGACATACACCGGGGAGCTGTTTTTT.

The rearrangement uses TRBV19 and TRBJ1-5; the D is unclear. The germline V gene has CDR1 LNHDA and CDR2 SQIVND (reference sequence). This CDR3 region has 13 residues. V was pared by 4 bases and J by 8 bases, with 12 bases between. Written as DNA, the CDR3 is TGTGCCAGTAGTAACAGCTTAGTGGAGCCCCAGCATTTT. Protein: CASSNSLVEPQHF.

The V call is TRBV11-3, the J call TRBJ2-5, with D perhaps TRBD1 or TRBD2 (5 bases each). The V and J ends lost 6 bases and 2 bases respectively, with 22 bases between them. The V gene's germline CDR1 is SGHNT and CDR2 YENEEA. The CDR3 runs to 17 residues. As DNA, the CDR3 is TGTGCCAGCAGTGATCGGGGCTCAGGGAGAATTCAAGAGACCCAGTACTTC. This encodes CASSDRGSGRIQETQYF.

By frequency in the sample, this clone is medium-sized. The chain employs TRBV11-3 and TRBJ2-2; D possibly corresponds to TRBD2 (5 bases). CDR3 size: 18 residues. Trimming removed 2 bases from V and 4 bases from J, with 20 bases in between. Germline CDR1 is SGHNT and CDR2 is YENEEA. This CDR3 is CASSLLSWRWFGTGELFF. The CDR3 DNA reads as TGTGCCAGCAGCTTATTATCCTGGAGGTGGTTTGGCACCGGGGAGCTGTTTTTT.

V is TRBV11-3 and J is TRBJ2-5; D is perhaps TRBD2 (6 bases). Trimming took off 3 bases at V and 1 base at J, with 12 bases between the two ends. Germline CDR1 SGHNT, CDR2 YENEEA. The CDR3 contains 15 residues. The CDR3 loop is CASSLRRGPQETQYF. The DNA for the CDR3 is TGTGCCAGCAGCTTGCGGAGGGGACCCCAAGAGACCCAGTACTTC.

The rearrangement links TRBV5-1 to TRBJ2-2, with TRBD2 matching 7 bases. CDR1 and CDR2 from the germline V gene are SGHRS and YFSETQ. The V gene end was trimmed by 3 bases and the J gene end by 4 bases; junction bases not matched to a gene: 3. The CDR3 has 14 amino acids. Here the CDR3 reads CASSWEGGTGELFF. CDR3 sequence (DNA): TGCGCCAGCAGCTGGGAGGGAGGCACCGGGGAGCTGTTTTTT.

The genes are TRBV19 and TRBJ1-5; D is undetermined. The V gene lost 8 bases and the J gene lost 0 bases, with 8 bases spanning the gap. This CDR3 is built from 13 residues. The germline V gene has CDR1 LNHDA and CDR2 SQIVND (reference sequence). The CDR3 nucleotides read TGTGCCAGTTCCGGGAATAGCAATCAGCCCCAGCATTTT. Translation gives CASSGNSNQPQHF.

This clone turned up a few times. The genes are TRBV11-3 and TRBJ2-5; 9 positions match TRBD2. After removal of 5 bases from V and 2 bases from J, the junction contained 6 bases not matched to a gene. The germline gives CDR1 SGHNT, CDR2 YENEEA. The CDR3 runs 15 residues. The chain's CDR3 is CASSSRTSVQETQYF. CDR3 DNA: TGTGCCAGCAGCAGCAGGACTAGCGTACAAGAGACCCAGTACTTC.

By sample share, this clone is large (0.1 to 1%). The chain uses TRBV25-1 and TRBJ2-1; no clear D gene. The V end lost 3 bases, the J end lost 7 bases, and 16 bases lay between the germline ends. Germline lookup yields CDR1 MGHDK and CDR2 SYGVNS. The CDR3 has 15 residues. DNA for the CDR3: TGTGCCAGCAGTGACCGGACGACGGTTGAAAATGAGCAGTTCTTC. It yields the protein CASSDRTTVENEQFF. Full variable domain (remainder filled in from reference TRBV25-1 and TRBJ2-1): EADIYQTPRYLVIGTGKKITLECSQTMGHDKMYWYQQDPGMELHLIHYSYGVNSTEKGDLSSESTVSRIRTEHFPLTLESARPSHTSQYLCASSDRTTVENEQFFGPGTRLTVL.

The chain links TRBV5-1 to TRBJ1-1; D might be TRBD1 (6 bases). The germline gives CDR1 SGHRS, CDR2 YFSETQ. This CDR3 is built from 15 residues. Trimming pared 4 bases from V and 0 bases from J, leaving 13 bases between. CDR3 coding DNA: TGCGCCAGCAGCCCGGATGGGACACTGAACACTGAAGCTTTCTTT. Protein: CASSPDGTLNTEAFF.

This clone has only a few counts. This rearrangement joins TRBV28 to TRBJ1-2, with 7 bases fitting TRBD1. The ends lost 6 bases at V and 1 base at J; junction bases unmatched: 5. The CDR3 covers 14 residues. Germline CDR1 reads MDHEN; CDR2 reads SYDVKM. CDR3 in DNA: TGTGCCAGCAGCTCCGGGACAGTTAACTATGGCTACACCTTC. It encodes CASSSGTVNYGYTF.

This clone is medium-sized. This rearrangement joins TRBV11-3 to TRBJ2-7; D assignment may be TRBD1 or TRBD2 (5 bases each). The CDR3 length is 15 residues. Germline V gene data show CDR1 as SGHNT and CDR2 as YENEEA. V lost 0 bases and J 6 bases, leaving 15 bases between the germline ends. Here the CDR3 reads CASSLERGRLAEQYF. The CDR3 DNA follows: TGTGCCAGCAGCTTAGAGAGGGGACGGTTGGCCGAGCAGTACTTC.

This sequence joins TRBV7-4 and TRBJ2-2; 7 nucleotides match TRBD2. CDR3 length: 15 amino acids. Germline V gene lookup returns CDR1 SGHVT and CDR2 SQSDAQ. J gave up 1 base and V 5 bases, and 4 bases lay outside the gene matches. DNA for the CDR3: TGTGCCAGCAGCCGCGGGGGTATGAACACCGGGGAGCTGTTTTTT. As protein: CASSRGGMNTGELFF.

The rearrangement joins TRBV10-2 to TRBJ2-7; TRBD2 aligns across 13 bases. This CDR3 has 17 residues. Germline CDR1 is WSHSY and CDR2 is SAAADI. V dropped 7 bases and J dropped 1; count of bases not matched to a gene: 10. The CDR3 DNA reads as TGCGCCAGCAAGCGGACTAGCGGGGGCCGCCATTCCTACGAGCAGTACTTC. Translation: CASKRTSGGRHSYEQYF.

By its share, this clone is medium-sized (0.01 to 0.1%). The chain carries TRBV9 and TRBJ1-2; D gene uncertain. CDR1 and CDR2 from the germline V gene are SGDLS and YYNGEE. Trimming took off 5 bases at V and 4 bases at J, with 15 bases between the two ends. There are 14 residues in the CDR3. Written as DNA, the CDR3 is TGTGCCAGCAGTGATAGGAGGCTTACCTATGGCTACACCTTC. This translates into CASSDRRLTYGYTF.

V usage is TRBV5-1 and J usage is TRBJ2-7; D not certain. V was trimmed by 1 base and J by 6 bases, leaving 14 bases between them. Germline V gene data show CDR1 as SGHRS and CDR2 as YFSETQ. CDR3 length: 14 residues. CDR3 nucleotides: TGCGCCAGCAGCTTGTGGCTCCCTTCCGGCGAGCAGTACTTC. It yields the protein CASSLWLPSGEQYF.

This clone was picked up a small number of times. The chain is built from TRBV11-3 and TRBJ1-1, with D unclear. CDR3 length: 14 amino acids. Germline CDR1 reads SGHNT; CDR2 reads YENEEA. Trimming shortened V by 2 bases and J by 5 bases, and 12 bases separated the two germline ends. The DNA for the CDR3 is TGTGCCAGCAGCTTAATGGTGACACAGACTGAAGCTTTCTTT. Translating gives CASSLMVTQTEAFF.

CDR3 loop: CASSETTGDEKLFF. The CDR3 DNA is TGTGCCAGTAGTGAAACAACAGGGGATGAAAAACTGTTTTTT. The rearrangement joins TRBV19 to TRBJ1-4; 7 nucleotides align to TRBD1. Germline values: CDR1 LNHDA, CDR2 SQIVND (reference sequence). The CDR3 has 14 amino acids. The V segment lost 5 bases and the J segment 6 bases; nucleotides outside the gene matches: 6.

This clone is labeled as large. J is TRBJ2-3 and V is TRBV15; 7 bases fit TRBD1. CDR3 size: 17 residues. Trimming at V came to 3 bases and at J to 2 bases, leaving 11 bases not matched to a gene. Germline V gene lookup returns CDR1 LNHNV and CDR2 YYDKDF (reference sequence). The CDR3 nucleotides read TGTGCCACCAGCAGCCGTGGGACAGACGATTCCACAGATACGCAGTATTTT. This codes for CATSSRGTDDSTDTQYF.

In its sample, this clone ranks as medium-sized. The chain combines TRBV4-1 with TRBJ2-5, with D perhaps being TRBD1 or TRBD2 (6 bases each). This CDR3 region has 14 residues. The ends were cut back, 1 base at V and 10 bases at J, with 16 bases in the middle. Germline CDR1 reads MGHRA; CDR2 reads YSYEKL. CDR3 loop: CASSQGGRGGIQYF. CDR3 DNA: TGCGCCAGCAGCCAAGGCGGCAGGGGAGGTATCCAGTACTTC.

There are a few counts of this clone. The chain recombines TRBV11-3 with TRBJ2-7; 8 nucleotides match TRBD2. There are 16 residues in the CDR3. Germline CDR1 and CDR2: SGHNT and YENEEA. Losses at the gene ends were 0 bases for V and 2 bases for J; bases not matched to a gene: 6. DNA for the CDR3: TGTGCCAGCAGCTTAGAGGGGAGCGGGAGACCCTACGAGCAGTACTTC. It specifies CASSLEGSGRPYEQYF.